Listed below are T cell receptor beta chains from one sample, sequenced in a study of cytomegalovirus exposure and HLA in healthy donors. Only in-frame clones appear in the TCRdb table, and some are missing; sequencing was by immunoSEQ multiplex PCR. The sample comprises 200,000 to 250,000 clones, about 89% of which are singletons, and over 0.95% rests with the top ten. Sequenced: PBMCs. These TCRs come from a woman under 30 in good health and CMV-seronegative. Both conserved end residues are part of each CDR3. Each record gives: V gene, clone size, J gene, D gene, CDR3 protein, CDR3 DNA. A D gene is named only where the DNA matches it firmly. Clone size is shown for a subset of rows, as once, few, many or a class of expanded clone.

V gene: TRBV5-1; clone size: .; J gene: TRBJ1-2; D gene: .; CDR3 protein: CASSLKGDGTPYGYTF; CDR3 DNA: TGCGCCAGCAGTCTCAAGGGGGACGGGACCCCCTATGGCTACACCTTC
V gene: TRBV30; clone size: .; J gene: TRBJ2-1; D gene: TRBD2; CDR3 protein: CAWSPISGRDKFF; CDR3 DNA: TGTGCCTGGAGTCCAATAAGCGGGAGGGATAAGTTCTTC
V gene: TRBV9; clone size: once; J gene: TRBJ2-2; D gene: .; CDR3 protein: CASSVVPGGTGELFF; CDR3 DNA: TGTGCCAGCAGCGTAGTTCCGGGTGGCACCGGGGAGCTGTTTTTT
V gene: TRBV4-1; clone size: .; J gene: TRBJ2-7; D gene: TRBD1; CDR3 protein: CASSQVLTGATYEQYF; CDR3 DNA: TGCGCCAGCAGTCAGGTCCTGACAGGGGCGACATACGAGCAGTACTTC
V gene: TRBV27; clone size: .; J gene: TRBJ1-2; D gene: TRBD1; CDR3 protein: CASGYGQALYGYTF; CDR3 DNA: TGTGCCAGCGGGTACGGACAGGCTCTATATGGCTACACCTTC
V gene: TRBV10-3; clone size: .; J gene: TRBJ2-7; D gene: TRBD2; CDR3 protein: CAISGSGGPSGTEQYF; CDR3 DNA: TGTGCCATCAGCGGATCGGGCGGGCCTAGCGGGACTGAGCAGTACTTC
V gene: TRBV18; clone size: .; J gene: TRBJ2-5; D gene: TRBD1; CDR3 protein: CASSPPGQGAETQYF; CDR3 DNA: TGTGCCAGCTCACCGCCGGGACAGGGCGCGGAGACCCAGTACTTC
V gene: TRBV30; clone size: .; J gene: TRBJ2-7; D gene: .; CDR3 protein: CAWSLVQGSYEQYF; CDR3 DNA: TGTGCCTGGAGTTTAGTACAGGGCTCCTACGAGCAGTACTTC
V gene: TRBV6-5; clone size: .; J gene: TRBJ1-2; D gene: TRBD1; CDR3 protein: CASSYSYRRGTYGYTF; CDR3 DNA: TGTGCCAGCAGTTACTCATATCGCAGGGGGACCTATGGCTACACCTTC
V gene: TRBV6-5; clone size: .; J gene: TRBJ1-1; D gene: .; CDR3 protein: CASSYHTVDSEAFF; CDR3 DNA: TGTGCCAGCAGTTACCATACAGTGGACTCTGAAGCTTTCTTT
V gene: TRBV25-1; clone size: .; J gene: TRBJ2-7; D gene: .; CDR3 protein: CASSGSNRATYEQYF; CDR3 DNA: TGTGCCAGCAGTGGCTCCAACAGGGCCACCTACGAGCAGTACTTC
V gene: TRBV14; clone size: few; J gene: TRBJ2-5; D gene: .; CDR3 protein: CASSQEGGLETQYF; CDR3 DNA: TGTGCCAGCAGCCAAGAGGGCGGGTTGGAGACCCAGTACTTC
V gene: TRBV14; clone size: few; J gene: TRBJ2-5; D gene: TRBD2; CDR3 protein: CASSQSPGGLVETQYF; CDR3 DNA: TGTGCCAGCAGCCAATCCCCGGGAGGGCTGGTAGAGACCCAGTACTTC
V gene: TRBV7-2; clone size: .; J gene: TRBJ1-2; D gene: TRBD1; CDR3 protein: CASSLARFPGQGRYNYGYTF; CDR3 DNA: TGTGCCAGCAGCTTAGCCCGCTTTCCGGGACAGGGAAGATATAACTATGGCTACACCTTC
V gene: TRBV2; clone size: .; J gene: TRBJ1-5; D gene: .; CDR3 protein: CASSDRSGQPQHF; CDR3 DNA: TGTGCCAGCAGTGATAGGTCCGGGCAGCCCCAGCATTTT
V gene: TRBV7-7; clone size: once; J gene: TRBJ2-3; D gene: TRBD1; CDR3 protein: CASSRTGYTDTQYF; CDR3 DNA: TGTGCCAGCAGCAGGACAGGGTACACAGATACGCAGTATTTT
V gene: TRBV18; clone size: few; J gene: TRBJ2-7; D gene: TRBD2; CDR3 protein: CASSPTMAGGGYEQYF; CDR3 DNA: TGTGCCAGCTCACCGACGATGGCGGGAGGGGGGTACGAGCAGTACTTC
V gene: TRBV5-1; clone size: .; J gene: TRBJ2-3; D gene: TRBD2; CDR3 protein: CASSLTLAGSTDTQYF; CDR3 DNA: TGCGCCAGCAGCTTAACCCTAGCGGGGTCCACAGATACGCAGTATTTT
V gene: TRBV9; clone size: .; J gene: TRBJ2-7; D gene: TRBD1; CDR3 protein: CASSGGQDTYEQYF; CDR3 DNA: TGTGCCAGCAGCGGCGGACAGGATACCTACGAGCAGTACTTC
V gene: TRBV7-2; clone size: .; J gene: TRBJ2-1; D gene: TRBD2; CDR3 protein: CASSLVALAGDEQFF; CDR3 DNA: TGTGCCAGCAGCTTAGTTGCGCTAGCGGGGGATGAGCAGTTCTTC
V gene: TRBV19; clone size: .; J gene: TRBJ2-7; D gene: TRBD1; CDR3 protein: CASSPQGGGYEQYF; CDR3 DNA: TGTGCCAGTAGCCCACAGGGGGGAGGCTACGAGCAGTACTTC
V gene: TRBV29-1; clone size: .; J gene: TRBJ1-5; D gene: TRBD1; CDR3 protein: CSVDRDRVRDQPQHF; CDR3 DNA: TGCAGCGTCGACCGGGACAGGGTTAGGGATCAGCCCCAGCATTTT
V gene: TRBV10-1; clone size: .; J gene: TRBJ2-3; D gene: .; CDR3 protein: CASSEQGTSTDTQYF; CDR3 DNA: TGCGCCAGCAGTGAGCAGGGGACCTCCACAGATACGCAGTATTTT
V gene: TRBV11-2; clone size: .; J gene: TRBJ1-4; D gene: .; CDR3 protein: CASSLGDRRYEKLFF; CDR3 DNA: TGTGCCAGCAGCTTAGGCGACAGGCGATATGAAAAACTGTTTTTT
V gene: TRBV5-4; clone size: .; J gene: TRBJ2-4; D gene: .; CDR3 protein: CASSLRGAKNIQYF; CDR3 DNA: TGTGCCAGCAGCTTGCGGGGAGCCAAAAACATTCAGTACTTC
V gene: TRBV5-8; clone size: .; J gene: TRBJ2-2; D gene: .; CDR3 protein: CASSFPGSTGELFF; CDR3 DNA: TGTGCCAGCAGCTTTCCCGGGTCTACCGGGGAGCTGTTTTTT
V gene: TRBV7-2; clone size: few; J gene: TRBJ1-5; D gene: TRBD1; CDR3 protein: CASSQGDHQPQHF; CDR3 DNA: TGTGCCAGCAGCCAGGGGGACCATCAGCCCCAGCATTTT
V gene: TRBV4-2; clone size: .; J gene: TRBJ2-5; D gene: .; CDR3 protein: CASSQDINIQETQYF; CDR3 DNA: TGTGCCAGCAGCCAAGATATCAACATCCAAGAGACCCAGTACTTC
V gene: TRBV13; clone size: .; J gene: TRBJ1-5; D gene: .; CDR3 protein: CASSLGGPGGDQPQHF; CDR3 DNA: TGTGCCAGCAGCTTAGGCGGGCCGGGGGGGGACCAGCCCCAGCATTTT
V gene: TRBV7-3; clone size: .; J gene: TRBJ2-5; D gene: .; CDR3 protein: CASSLSTSDPGTQYF; CDR3 DNA: TGTGCCAGCAGCTTATCGACCTCTGACCCAGGGACCCAGTACTTC
V gene: TRBV5-6; clone size: .; J gene: TRBJ1-6; D gene: .; CDR3 protein: CASSRRGGGRGWNSPLHF; CDR3 DNA: TGTGCCAGCAGCCGCAGAGGGGGTGGGCGCGGTTGGAATTCACCCCTCCACTTT
V gene: TRBV4-1; clone size: .; J gene: TRBJ1-5; D gene: TRBD1; CDR3 protein: CASSQVLGTGFNQPQHF; CDR3 DNA: TGCGCCAGCAGCCAAGTTCTCGGGACAGGGTTCAATCAGCCCCAGCATTTT
V gene: TRBV7-2; clone size: .; J gene: TRBJ2-5; D gene: TRBD2; CDR3 protein: CASSPRPGLDRETQYF; CDR3 DNA: TGTGCCAGCAGCCCACGTCCGGGACTAGACAGGGAGACCCAGTACTTC
V gene: TRBV7-9; clone size: .; J gene: TRBJ1-2; D gene: TRBD1; CDR3 protein: CASSYDRAGGYTF; CDR3 DNA: TGTGCCAGCAGTTACGACAGGGCCGGTGGCTACACCTTC
V gene: TRBV4-2; clone size: .; J gene: TRBJ2-2; D gene: .; CDR3 protein: CASTPPTNTGELFF; CDR3 DNA: TGTGCCAGCACCCCCCCTACCAACACCGGGGAGCTGTTTTTT
V gene: TRBV27; clone size: .; J gene: TRBJ2-5; D gene: TRBD2; CDR3 protein: CASSSGLAGKETQYF; CDR3 DNA: TGTGCCAGCAGTTCAGGACTAGCGGGGAAAGAGACCCAGTACTTC
V gene: TRBV9; clone size: .; J gene: TRBJ1-1; D gene: .; CDR3 protein: CASSVGGHTEAFF; CDR3 DNA: TGTGCCAGCAGCGTCGGTGGTCACACTGAAGCTTTCTTT
V gene: TRBV5-1; clone size: .; J gene: TRBJ2-7; D gene: TRBD1; CDR3 protein: CASSTRTGRYEQYF; CDR3 DNA: TGCGCCAGCAGCACTCGGACAGGGCGCTACGAGCAGTACTTC
V gene: TRBV4-3; clone size: .; J gene: TRBJ1-1; D gene: .; CDR3 protein: CASSLSLDRNTEAFF; CDR3 DNA: TGCGCCAGCAGCCTTTCCTTAGACAGGAACACTGAAGCTTTCTTT
V gene: TRBV7-8; clone size: .; J gene: TRBJ2-4; D gene: TRBD1; CDR3 protein: CASSLRDRASIQYF; CDR3 DNA: TGTGCCAGCAGCCTACGGGACAGGGCAAGCATTCAGTACTTC
V gene: TRBV27; clone size: .; J gene: TRBJ1-2; D gene: TRBD1; CDR3 protein: CASSERITGGGRGYTF; CDR3 DNA: TGTGCCAGCAGTGAAAGGATTACAGGGGGCGGTCGGGGCTACACCTTC
V gene: TRBV7-9; clone size: once; J gene: TRBJ1-2; D gene: TRBD1; CDR3 protein: CASSADRGQNYGYTF; CDR3 DNA: TGTGCCAGCAGCGCCGACAGGGGACAAAACTATGGCTACACCTTC
V gene: TRBV5-4; clone size: .; J gene: TRBJ1-5; D gene: .; CDR3 protein: CASSFLNREVRQPQHF; CDR3 DNA: TGTGCCAGCAGCTTTCTGAACAGGGAAGTGAGACAGCCCCAGCATTTT
V gene: TRBV5-8; clone size: once; J gene: TRBJ2-7; D gene: TRBD2; CDR3 protein: CASSLMVVGLAGRSYEQYF; CDR3 DNA: TGTGCCAGCAGCTTGATGGTTGTGGGCTTAGCGGGAAGAAGTTACGAGCAGTACTTC
V gene: TRBV5-5; clone size: once; J gene: TRBJ1-4; D gene: TRBD1; CDR3 protein: CASSLAGTGRNEKLFF; CDR3 DNA: TGTGCCAGCAGCTTGGCCGGGACAGGGAGAAATGAAAAACTGTTTTTT
V gene: TRBV5-1; clone size: few; J gene: TRBJ2-3; D gene: TRBD1; CDR3 protein: CASSLGQGIPDTQYF; CDR3 DNA: TGCGCCAGCAGCCTGGGACAGGGGATTCCAGATACGCAGTATTTT
V gene: TRBV10-3; clone size: .; J gene: TRBJ2-7; D gene: TRBD1; CDR3 protein: CAIRDRSSYEQYF; CDR3 DNA: TGTGCCATCAGGGACAGGAGCTCCTACGAGCAGTACTTC
V gene: TRBV19; clone size: .; J gene: TRBJ1-2; D gene: .; CDR3 protein: CASRSGVNYGYTF; CDR3 DNA: TGTGCCAGTAGGTCAGGGGTCAACTATGGCTACACCTTC
V gene: TRBV27; clone size: .; J gene: TRBJ2-3; D gene: TRBD2; CDR3 protein: CASSLSFLAGVGTDTQYF; CDR3 DNA: TGTGCCAGCAGTTTATCGTTTTTAGCGGGAGTGGGCACAGATACGCAGTATTTT
V gene: TRBV7-9; clone size: .; J gene: TRBJ2-1; D gene: .; CDR3 protein: CASSLALRGRATFYNEQFF; CDR3 DNA: TGTGCCAGCAGCTTAGCGCTAAGGGGGAGGGCCACCTTTTACAATGAGCAGTTCTTC
V gene: TRBV19; clone size: .; J gene: TRBJ2-7; D gene: TRBD2; CDR3 protein: CASSTSGGLSYEQYF; CDR3 DNA: TGTGCCAGTAGTACCAGCGGGGGCCTCTCCTACGAGCAGTACTTC
V gene: TRBV13; clone size: .; J gene: TRBJ2-3; D gene: .; CDR3 protein: CASSGSTGRTDTQYF; CDR3 DNA: TGTGCCAGCAGCGGAAGTACAGGCCGCACAGATACGCAGTATTTT
V gene: TRBV29-1; clone size: .; J gene: TRBJ1-2; D gene: .; CDR3 protein: CSAIGTLSYVYTF; CDR3 DNA: TGCAGCGCCATCGGGACATTGAGCTATGTCTACACCTTC